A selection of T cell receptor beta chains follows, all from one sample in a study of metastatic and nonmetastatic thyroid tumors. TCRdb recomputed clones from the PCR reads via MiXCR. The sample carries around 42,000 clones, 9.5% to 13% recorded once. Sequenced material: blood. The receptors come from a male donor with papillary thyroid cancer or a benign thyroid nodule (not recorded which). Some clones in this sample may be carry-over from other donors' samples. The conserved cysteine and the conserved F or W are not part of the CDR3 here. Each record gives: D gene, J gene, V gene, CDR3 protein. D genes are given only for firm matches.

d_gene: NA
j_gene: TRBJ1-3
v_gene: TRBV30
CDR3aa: AWSVQWAGSGNTIY

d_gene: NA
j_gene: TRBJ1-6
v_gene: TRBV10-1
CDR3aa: ASSETGDSPLH

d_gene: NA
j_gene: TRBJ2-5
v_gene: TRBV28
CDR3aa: ASSSLETQY

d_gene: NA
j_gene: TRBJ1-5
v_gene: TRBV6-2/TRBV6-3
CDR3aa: ASSSGQPQH

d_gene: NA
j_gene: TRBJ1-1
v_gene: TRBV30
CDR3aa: AWSVMSEAF

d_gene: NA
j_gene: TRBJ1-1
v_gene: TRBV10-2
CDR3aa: ASRYGTEAF

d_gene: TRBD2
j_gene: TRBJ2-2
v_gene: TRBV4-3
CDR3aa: ASSQELAGVVTGELF

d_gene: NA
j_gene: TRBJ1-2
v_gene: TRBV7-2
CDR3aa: ASSLAEQTYYGYT

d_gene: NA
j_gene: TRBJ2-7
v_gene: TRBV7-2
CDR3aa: ASSLTSEFYEQY

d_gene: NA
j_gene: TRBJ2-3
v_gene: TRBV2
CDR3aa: ASSEGRSGSTQY

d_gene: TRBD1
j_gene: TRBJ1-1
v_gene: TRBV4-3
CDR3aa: ASSQETVGTANTEAF

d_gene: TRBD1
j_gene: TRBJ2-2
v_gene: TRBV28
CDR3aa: ASSYYRGPDTGELF

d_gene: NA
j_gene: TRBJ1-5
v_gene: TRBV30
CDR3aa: AWSVDSGQPQH

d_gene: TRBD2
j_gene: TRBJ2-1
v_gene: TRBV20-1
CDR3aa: SARVAGGTYNEQF

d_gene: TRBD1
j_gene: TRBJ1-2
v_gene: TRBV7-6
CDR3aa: ASSAHRGLDYGYT

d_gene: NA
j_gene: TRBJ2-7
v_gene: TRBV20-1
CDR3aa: SARDLTIEQY

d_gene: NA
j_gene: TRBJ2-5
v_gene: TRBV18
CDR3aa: ASSPNAEETQY

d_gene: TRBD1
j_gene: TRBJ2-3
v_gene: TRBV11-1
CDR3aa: ASSVLQGAGDTQY

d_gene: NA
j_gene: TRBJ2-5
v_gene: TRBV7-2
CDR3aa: ASSDGVKGAQY

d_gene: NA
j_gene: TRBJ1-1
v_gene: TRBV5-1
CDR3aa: ASSPRQNTEAF

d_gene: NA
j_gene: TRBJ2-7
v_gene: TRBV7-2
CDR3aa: ASTAQRGLYEQY

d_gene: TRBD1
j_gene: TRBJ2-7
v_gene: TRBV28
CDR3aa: ASSLSGTGRYEQY

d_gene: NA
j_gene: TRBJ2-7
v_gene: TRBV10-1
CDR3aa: ASSESGNAYEQY

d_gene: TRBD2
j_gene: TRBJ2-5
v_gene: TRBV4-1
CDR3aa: ASSRTFSGRAGETQY

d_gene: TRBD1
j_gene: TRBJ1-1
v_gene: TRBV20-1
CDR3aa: SAPPLTGREGAEAF

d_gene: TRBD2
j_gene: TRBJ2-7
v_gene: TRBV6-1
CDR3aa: ASSRTSGSRDEQY

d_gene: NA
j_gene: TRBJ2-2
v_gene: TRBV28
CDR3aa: ASSSGKWTGELF

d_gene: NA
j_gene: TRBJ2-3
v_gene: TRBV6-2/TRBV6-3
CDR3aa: ASSLGADTQY

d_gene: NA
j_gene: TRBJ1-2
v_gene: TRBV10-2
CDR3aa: ASSEIVGGLYGYT

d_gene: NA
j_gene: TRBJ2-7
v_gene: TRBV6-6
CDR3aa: ASSYSFGGESYEQY

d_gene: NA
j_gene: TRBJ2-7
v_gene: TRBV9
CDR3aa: ASSEGSGWYEQY

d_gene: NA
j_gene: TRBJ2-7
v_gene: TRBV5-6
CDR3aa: ASSLVGSSYEQY

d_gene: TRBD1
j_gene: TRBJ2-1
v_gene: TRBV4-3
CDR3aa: ASSQKIPGQAVYEQF

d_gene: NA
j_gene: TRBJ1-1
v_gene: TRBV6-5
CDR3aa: ASSLSWENTEAF

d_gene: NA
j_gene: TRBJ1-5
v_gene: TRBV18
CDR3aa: ASSPLAGNNQPQH

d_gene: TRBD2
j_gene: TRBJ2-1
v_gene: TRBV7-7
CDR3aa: ASSLGPTSGRRHEQF

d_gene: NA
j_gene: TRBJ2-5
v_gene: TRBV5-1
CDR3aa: ASSSLAGDETQY

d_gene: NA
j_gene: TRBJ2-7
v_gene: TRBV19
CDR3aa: ASSIGCGSYGQY

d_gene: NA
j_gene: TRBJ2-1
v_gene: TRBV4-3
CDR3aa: ASSQDFQQGSYNEQF

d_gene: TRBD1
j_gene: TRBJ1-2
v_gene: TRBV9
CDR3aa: ASSPRTGGYGYT

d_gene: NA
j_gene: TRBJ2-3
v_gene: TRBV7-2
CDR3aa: ANSRRGRDTQY

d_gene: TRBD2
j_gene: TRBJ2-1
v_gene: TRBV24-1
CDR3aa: ATSDLPAGVRNEQF

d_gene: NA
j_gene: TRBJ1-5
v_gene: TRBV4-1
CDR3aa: ASSPRRDSTFLNQPQH

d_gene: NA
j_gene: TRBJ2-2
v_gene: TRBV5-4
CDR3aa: ASSLSGTDPSNTGELF

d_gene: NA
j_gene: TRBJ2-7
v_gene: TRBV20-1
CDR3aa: SARGVRGPYEQY

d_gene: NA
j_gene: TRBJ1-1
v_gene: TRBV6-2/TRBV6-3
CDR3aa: ASRPFQGNTEAF